This is a list of T cell receptor beta chains from one sample in a study of CD8 T cells in ankylosing spondylitis. TCRdb reanalysed the 5' RACE reads using MiXCR and keeps one entry per CDR3 protein. The data show around 540,000 distinct CDR3 sequences, roughly 12% seen once. Specimen: blood, either unsorted or a sorted T cell fraction (not recorded which). All receptors come from a male donor with ankylosing spondylitis. CDR3s include the opening cysteine and the closing phenylalanine or tryptophan. A D gene is named only where the DNA matches it firmly. Some rows have no size entry. The others give once, few or many, or a class for an expanded clone.

clone_size: -; d_call: TRBD1; v_call: TRBV29-1; j_call: TRBJ2-2; cdr3_aa: CSVRDSRRDTGELFF; cdr3_nt: TGCAGCGTCCGGGACAGCAGACGGGACACCGGGGAGCTGTTTTTT
clone_size: few; d_call: -; v_call: TRBV10-3; j_call: TRBJ2-1; cdr3_aa: CAISDKGHDEQFF; cdr3_nt: TGTGCCATCAGTGACAAGGGACACGATGAGCAGTTCTTC
clone_size: -; d_call: TRBD2; v_call: TRBV7-8; j_call: TRBJ2-1; cdr3_aa: CASSELAGGYNEQFF; cdr3_nt: TGTGCCAGCAGCGAGCTAGCGGGAGGATACAATGAGCAGTTCTTC
clone_size: few; d_call: TRBD1; v_call: TRBV7-9; j_call: TRBJ2-1; cdr3_aa: CASSLAGTGRNEQFF; cdr3_nt: TGTGCCAGCAGCTTAGCTGGGACAGGGAGGAATGAGCAGTTCTTC
clone_size: -; d_call: TRBD1; v_call: TRBV2; j_call: TRBJ1-5; cdr3_aa: CASNSGGQFDQPQHF; cdr3_nt: TGTGCCAGCAACTCCGGGGGACAGTTTGATCAGCCCCAGCATTTT
clone_size: few; d_call: TRBD2; v_call: TRBV10-3; j_call: TRBJ2-7; cdr3_aa: CAISGEGGLPYEQYF; cdr3_nt: TGTGCCATCAGTGGCGAGGGAGGGTTGCCCTACGAGCAGTACTTC
clone_size: many; d_call: TRBD1; v_call: TRBV20-1; j_call: TRBJ1-2; cdr3_aa: CSARVGDRALGGYTF; cdr3_nt: TGCAGTGCTAGAGTTGGGGACAGGGCATTGGGTGGCTACACCTTC
clone_size: -; d_call: TRBD2; v_call: TRBV13; j_call: TRBJ2-7; cdr3_aa: CASSPSGRAAYEQYF; cdr3_nt: TGTGCCAGCAGCCCTAGCGGGAGAGCCGCCTACGAGCAGTACTTC
clone_size: few; d_call: -; v_call: TRBV6-2/TRBV6-3; j_call: TRBJ2-1; cdr3_aa: CASSWRSVGNEQFF; cdr3_nt: TGTGCCAGCAGTTGGCGATCTGTGGGCAATGAGCAGTTCTTC
clone_size: -; d_call: -; v_call: TRBV3-1; j_call: TRBJ1-2; cdr3_aa: CASSRAGDYGYTF; cdr3_nt: TGTGCCAGCAGCCGAGCAGGGGACTATGGCTACACCTTC
clone_size: few; d_call: -; v_call: TRBV9; j_call: TRBJ2-1; cdr3_aa: CASSVVLGVEQFF; cdr3_nt: TGTGCCAGCAGCGTAGTTTTAGGGGTTGAGCAGTTCTTC
clone_size: few; d_call: TRBD2; v_call: TRBV15; j_call: TRBJ2-4; cdr3_aa: CATSRDVWTSGRSLAKNIQYF; cdr3_nt: TGTGCCACCAGCAGAGACGTTTGGACTAGCGGGAGATCTCTAGCCAAAAACATTCAGTACTTC
clone_size: -; d_call: TRBD2; v_call: TRBV20-1; j_call: TRBJ2-4; cdr3_aa: CSATPSSGQNIQYF; cdr3_nt: TGCAGTGCCACCCCCTCTAGCGGCCAAAACATTCAGTACTTC
clone_size: -; d_call: TRBD2; v_call: TRBV7-9; j_call: TRBJ2-4; cdr3_aa: CASSFGLAGAMYF; cdr3_nt: TGTGCCAGCAGCTTCGGACTAGCGGGAGCGATGTACTTC
clone_size: -; d_call: TRBD1; v_call: TRBV29-1; j_call: TRBJ1-1; cdr3_aa: CSAGTGSTEAFF; cdr3_nt: TGCAGCGCCGGGACAGGGAGCACTGAAGCTTTCTTT
clone_size: -; d_call: -; v_call: TRBV4-2; j_call: TRBJ1-3; cdr3_aa: CASSVQNSSSGNTIYF; cdr3_nt: TGTGCCAGCAGCGTACAGAACAGCTCCTCTGGAAACACCATATATTTT
clone_size: few; d_call: TRBD2; v_call: TRBV20-1; j_call: TRBJ2-1; cdr3_aa: CSARLPSSGTNEQFF; cdr3_nt: TGCAGTGCTAGACTTCCGTCTAGCGGGACCAATGAGCAGTTCTTC
clone_size: few; d_call: -; v_call: TRBV5-6; j_call: TRBJ2-1; cdr3_aa: CASSPREVTYNEQFF; cdr3_nt: TGTGCCAGCAGCCCGAGGGAGGTTACCTACAATGAGCAGTTCTTC
clone_size: few; d_call: TRBD2; v_call: TRBV20-1; j_call: TRBJ2-1; cdr3_aa: CSARKGGSYSNEQFF; cdr3_nt: TGCAGTGCTAGAAAAGGCGGGAGCTATTCCAATGAGCAGTTCTTC
clone_size: few; d_call: TRBD2; v_call: TRBV6-4; j_call: TRBJ2-7; cdr3_aa: CASSGTSGRALWPYEQYF; cdr3_nt: TGTGCCAGCAGTGGGACTAGCGGGAGGGCCCTCTGGCCTTACGAGCAGTACTTC
clone_size: many; d_call: TRBD1; v_call: TRBV12-3/TRBV12-4; j_call: TRBJ1-5; cdr3_aa: CASSIGGQGVQPQHF; cdr3_nt: TGTGCCAGCAGTATCGGGGGACAGGGGGTTCAGCCCCAGCATTTT
clone_size: few; d_call: TRBD2; v_call: TRBV20-1; j_call: TRBJ2-7; cdr3_aa: CSARDRLRGSSYEQYF; cdr3_nt: TGCAGTGCTAGAGATCGCTTACGCGGGAGTTCCTACGAGCAGTACTTC
clone_size: -; d_call: -; v_call: TRBV5-1; j_call: TRBJ2-3; cdr3_aa: CASSLASYSTDTQYF; cdr3_nt: TGCGCCAGCAGCTTGGCTTCGTACAGCACAGATACGCAGTATTTT
clone_size: -; d_call: TRBD2; v_call: TRBV7-9; j_call: TRBJ2-2; cdr3_aa: CASSPGLAGRVELFF; cdr3_nt: TGTGCCAGCAGCCCGGGACTAGCGGGACGGGTGGAGCTGTTTTTT
clone_size: many; d_call: -; v_call: TRBV7-2; j_call: TRBJ2-2; cdr3_aa: CASSPRRGPKTGELFF; cdr3_nt: TGTGCCAGCAGCCCCCGCAGGGGCCCAAAGACCGGGGAGCTGTTTTTT
clone_size: -; d_call: -; v_call: TRBV9; j_call: TRBJ2-7; cdr3_aa: CASSGRGRQGFEQYF; cdr3_nt: TGTGCCAGCAGCGGCCGCGGGAGACAGGGGTTCGAGCAGTACTTC
clone_size: few; d_call: -; v_call: TRBV11-1; j_call: TRBJ2-1; cdr3_aa: CASSPRLFPYNEQFF; cdr3_nt: TGTGCCAGCAGCCCCCGACTGTTTCCCTACAATGAGCAGTTCTTC
clone_size: few; d_call: -; v_call: TRBV15; j_call: TRBJ2-7; cdr3_aa: CATSMNPALYEQYF; cdr3_nt: TGTGCCACCAGCATGAACCCCGCATTATACGAGCAGTACTTC
clone_size: -; d_call: -; v_call: TRBV11-2; j_call: TRBJ1-2; cdr3_aa: CASSHGGYYGYTF; cdr3_nt: TGTGCCAGCAGCCATGGGGGCTACTATGGCTACACCTTC
clone_size: -; d_call: -; v_call: TRBV7-2; j_call: TRBJ2-7; cdr3_aa: CASSTVYGGGEQYF; cdr3_nt: TGTGCCAGCAGCACAGTCTACGGGGGCGGCGAGCAGTACTTC
clone_size: -; d_call: TRBD1; v_call: TRBV12-3/TRBV12-4; j_call: TRBJ2-1; cdr3_aa: CASSFSNRGDEQFF; cdr3_nt: TGTGCCAGCAGTTTCTCGAACAGGGGAGATGAGCAGTTCTTC
clone_size: few; d_call: TRBD2; v_call: TRBV7-9; j_call: TRBJ2-7; cdr3_aa: CASSSLAGVGEQYF; cdr3_nt: TGTGCCAGCAGCTCGCTAGCGGGAGTGGGAGAGCAGTACTTC
clone_size: -; d_call: -; v_call: TRBV18; j_call: TRBJ1-1; cdr3_aa: CASSPGTRGTEAFF; cdr3_nt: TGTGCCAGCTCACCGGGGACGCGGGGCACTGAAGCTTTCTTT
clone_size: -; d_call: -; v_call: TRBV28; j_call: TRBJ1-6; cdr3_aa: CASSDPGGIYNSPLHF; cdr3_nt: TGTGCCAGCAGTGATCCGGGGGGCATTTATAATTCACCCCTCCACTTT
clone_size: few; d_call: -; v_call: TRBV20-1; j_call: TRBJ2-4; cdr3_aa: CSAPREAKNIQYF; cdr3_nt: TGCAGTGCCCCTCGGGAAGCCAAAAACATTCAGTACTTC
clone_size: few; d_call: TRBD2; v_call: TRBV10-3; j_call: TRBJ2-3; cdr3_aa: CAIKNELGGRAGDTQYF; cdr3_nt: TGTGCCATCAAAAACGAATTAGGCGGGAGGGCCGGAGATACGCAGTATTTT
clone_size: -; d_call: TRBD1; v_call: TRBV30; j_call: TRBJ2-3; cdr3_aa: CAWSRDRIYTDTQYF; cdr3_nt: TGTGCCTGGAGCCGGGACAGGATTTACACAGATACGCAGTATTTT
clone_size: -; d_call: -; v_call: TRBV6-1; j_call: TRBJ1-1; cdr3_aa: CASSENKGISEAFF; cdr3_nt: TGTGCCAGCAGTGAAAATAAGGGGATTTCTGAAGCTTTCTTT
clone_size: -; d_call: TRBD1; v_call: TRBV11-3; j_call: TRBJ2-5; cdr3_aa: CASSPRTGQGAETQYF; cdr3_nt: TGTGCCAGCAGCCCCAGGACCGGACAGGGAGCAGAGACCCAGTACTTC
clone_size: many; d_call: -; v_call: TRBV11-2; j_call: TRBJ2-2; cdr3_aa: CASSPIVRGTRRPGELFF; cdr3_nt: TGTGCCAGCAGCCCCATAGTTAGGGGCACTCGACGTCCCGGGGAGCTGTTTTTT
clone_size: few; d_call: -; v_call: TRBV29-1; j_call: TRBJ1-2; cdr3_aa: CSVAGRDVGYGYTF; cdr3_nt: TGCAGCGTTGCGGGGAGGGACGTTGGCTATGGCTACACCTTC
clone_size: few; d_call: TRBD2; v_call: TRBV10-2; j_call: TRBJ2-7; cdr3_aa: CASREDYEQYF; cdr3_nt: TGCGCCAGCCGGGAGGACTACGAGCAGTACTTC
clone_size: few; d_call: TRBD1; v_call: TRBV5-6; j_call: TRBJ1-3; cdr3_aa: CASSLQWDRVKGNTIYF; cdr3_nt: TGTGCCAGCAGCCTCCAATGGGACAGGGTGAAAGGAAACACCATATATTTT
clone_size: few; d_call: -; v_call: TRBV7-8; j_call: TRBJ2-2; cdr3_aa: CASSPKSPGELFF; cdr3_nt: TGTGCCAGCAGCCCGAAGTCCCCCGGGGAGCTGTTTTTT
clone_size: many; d_call: -; v_call: TRBV10-3; j_call: TRBJ2-5; cdr3_aa: CAISGGEETQYF; cdr3_nt: TGTGCCATCAGTGGAGGGGAAGAGACCCAGTACTTC
clone_size: -; d_call: -; v_call: TRBV27; j_call: TRBJ2-7; cdr3_aa: CASSLDSSKEQYF; cdr3_nt: TGTGCCAGCAGTTTAGACTCGTCAAAAGAGCAGTACTTC
clone_size: -; d_call: TRBD1; v_call: TRBV19; j_call: TRBJ2-7; cdr3_aa: CASRNPGQSSYEQYF; cdr3_nt: TGTGCCAGTAGGAACCCGGGACAGAGCTCCTACGAGCAGTACTTC
clone_size: few; d_call: TRBD1; v_call: TRBV28; j_call: TRBJ1-1; cdr3_aa: CASTGRGAIMNTEAFF; cdr3_nt: TGTGCCAGCACAGGCAGGGGGGCCATTATGAACACTGAAGCTTTCTTT
clone_size: -; d_call: -; v_call: TRBV10-2; j_call: TRBJ1-6; cdr3_aa: CASTFARSYNSPLHF; cdr3_nt: TGCGCCAGCACGTTCGCTCGCTCCTATAATTCACCCCTCCACTTT
clone_size: -; d_call: TRBD2; v_call: TRBV12-5; j_call: TRBJ2-3; cdr3_aa: CATGGSGGTDTQYF; cdr3_nt: TGTGCTACCGGGGGTAGCGGGGGCACAGATACGCAGTATTTT